Following are 28 T cell receptor beta chains from one sample sequenced in a study of shared clonotypes between healthy human individuals. TCRdb's copy holds only in-frame clones and misses some; the assay was immunoSEQ multiplex PCR. The profile shows some 680,000 clones, approximately 73% of them singletons. Sequencing was done on a sample of memory CD4+ T cells sorted from blood. This sample's subset: CD45RA-negative fraction. These receptors all stem from a woman under 40 in good health.

This chain connects TRBV5-4 to TRBJ2-3, with D uncertain. From germline, CDR1 is SGHNT and CDR2 YYREEE (reference sequence). The CDR3 has 13 amino acids. V lost 4 bases and J 6 bases, leaving 12 bases between the germline ends. The CDR3 DNA reads as TGTGCCAGCAGCCTCAAACAACGGGATACGCAGTATTTT. Translated: CASSLKQRDTQYF. Full variable domain (missing parts from reference TRBV5-4 and TRBJ2-3): ETGVTQSPTHLIKTRGQQVTLRCSSQSGHNTVSWYQQALGQGPQFIFQYYREEENGRGNFPPRFSGLQFPNYSSELNVNALELDDSALYLCASSLKQRDTQYFGPGTRLTVL.

The chain links TRBV6-6 to TRBJ1-1; D is undetermined. Looked up from germline, CDR1 is MNHNY and CDR2 is SVGAGI (reference sequence). This CDR3 comprises 13 residues. V lost 5 bases to trimming and J lost 1 base, with 8 bases between them. CDR3 sequence: CASSRRQNTEAFF. The CDR3 nucleotides are TGTGCCAGCAGTCGAAGACAGAACACTGAAGCTTTCTTT.

This clone was observed once. The chain carries TRBV9 and TRBJ2-7; unclear D gene. From germline, CDR1 is SGDLS and CDR2 YYNGEE. The V gene lost 4 bases and the J gene lost 7 bases, with 15 bases spanning the gap. CDR3 length: 13 amino acids. As DNA, the CDR3 is TGTGCCAGCAGCCCTACTCTCCTCGGTGAGCAGTACTTC. It yields the protein CASSPTLLGEQYF.

This sequence joins TRBV7-9 and TRBJ2-3; 11 positions match TRBD1. CDR3 length: 16 amino acids. V was pared by 5 bases and J by 3 bases, with 7 bases of the junction left unmatched. Germline lookup yields CDR1 SEHNR and CDR2 FQNEAQ (reference sequence). CDR3 sequence: CASSPPGTGGTDTQYF. CDR3 DNA: TGTGCCAGCAGCCCGCCTGGGACAGGGGGGACAGATACGCAGTATTTT.

The rearrangement joins TRBV15 to TRBJ2-5; no definite D call. Germline-derived CDR1 and CDR2 are LNHNV and YYDKDF (reference sequence). Trimming stripped 1 base from V and 3 bases from J, with 9 bases between. This CDR3 is 14 amino acids long. CDR3 loop: CATSRVQTKETQYF. Written as DNA, the CDR3 is TGTGCCACCAGCAGAGTACAGACGAAAGAGACCCAGTACTTC.

This sequence joins TRBV29-1 and TRBJ2-5; 9 positions agree with TRBD2. The V gene end was trimmed by 3 bases and the J gene end by 4 bases; junction bases not matched to a gene: 3. The CDR3 sequence is 13 residues long. Germline CDR1 reads SQVTM; CDR2 reads ANQGSEA. This chain's CDR3 is CSVDLAGVETQYF. The CDR3 coding sequence is TGCAGCGTTGACTTAGCGGGAGTAGAGACCCAGTACTTC.

V usage is TRBV11-2 and J usage is TRBJ1-4; 7 nucleotides agree with TRBD1. Germline V gene lookup returns CDR1 SGHAT and CDR2 FQNNGV. Trimming removed 8 bases from V and 11 bases from J; junction bases left unmatched: 5. The CDR3 is 11 residues long. Here the CDR3 DNA reads TGTGCCAGCGGATTGGACAGGAAACTGTTTTTT. Amino acid sequence: CASGLDRKLFF.

V is TRBV5-6 and J is TRBJ2-1, with TRBD1 as a possible D gene (6 bases). CDR3 length equals 17 residues. In germline, CDR1 is SGHDT, CDR2 YYEEEE. Trimming stripped 0 bases from V and 0 bases from J, with 13 bases between. This chain's CDR3 is CASSLAGTSSSYNEQFF. DNA of the CDR3: TGTGCCAGCAGCTTGGCCGGGACATCCAGCTCCTACAATGAGCAGTTCTTC.

The rearrangement links TRBV18 to TRBJ2-5, with D possibly being TRBD1 (6 bases). Trimming stripped 6 bases from V and 4 bases from J, with 18 bases between. The CDR3 totals 15 residues. The V gene's germline CDR1 is KGHSH and CDR2 LQKENI. The CDR3 loop reads CASSLDHGQRETQYF. In DNA, the CDR3 is TGTGCCAGCTCCCTCGACCACGGACAGAGAGAGACCCAGTACTTC.

The chain recombines TRBV16 with TRBJ1-1, with no clear D. The CDR3 sequence is 13 residues long. CDR1 KGHSY and CDR2 FQNENV come from the germline V gene. Trimming removed 6 bases from V and 1 base from J, with 9 bases in between. DNA for the CDR3: TGTGCCAGCAGTTCTAACAGGAACACTGAAGCTTTCTTT. Translation: CASSSNRNTEAFF.

This clone was counted only a few times. The rearrangement links TRBV6-5 to TRBJ2-7, with D possibly being TRBD1 (6 bases). The germline V gene encodes CDR1 MNHEY and CDR2 SVGAGI. The CDR3 loop spans 15 amino acids. V lost 4 bases, J lost 0 bases, and 13 bases lay in between. The CDR3 nucleotides are TGTGCCAGCAGTTTCCAGCAGGGGAGCTCCTACGAGCAGTACTTC. This encodes CASSFQQGSSYEQYF.

The sample holds a few counts of this clone. The V and J genes are TRBV29-1 and TRBJ1-1; TRBD1 might be the D (5 bases). V was shortened by 4 bases and J by 3 bases, with 15 bases between the two germline ends. CDR3 length: 14 amino acids. Germline-derived CDR1 and CDR2 are SQVTM and ANQGSEA. The CDR3 loop is CSVASRVSDTEAFF. As DNA, the CDR3 is TGCAGCGTTGCGTCCAGGGTGTCGGACACTGAAGCTTTCTTT.

The chain recombines TRBV28 with TRBJ1-1; D unclear. This CDR3 contains 13 residues. The germline V gene has CDR1 MDHEN and CDR2 SYDVKM. The V end lost 3 bases, the J end lost 1 base, and 6 bases lay between the germline ends. CDR3 DNA: TGTGCCAGCAGTTTCGGGGAGAACACTGAAGCTTTCTTT. Its protein is CASSFGENTEAFF.

The chain recombines TRBV7-2 with TRBJ2-7, with D perhaps matching TRBD2 (6 bases). Germline V lookup: CDR1 SGHTA, CDR2 FQGNSA. V gave up 5 bases and J gave up 3 bases, with 14 bases separating them. The CDR3 covers 14 residues. In DNA form, the CDR3 reads TGTGCCAGCAGCCCACGACTAGACAACTACGAGCAGTACTTC. Protein: CASSPRLDNYEQYF.

This clone has a handful of counts. This sequence joins TRBV2 and TRBJ2-5; TRBD2 aligns across 9 bases. V lost 5 bases and J lost 5; bases outside the gene matches: 6. CDR3 length: 14 amino acids. The germline gives CDR1 SNHLY, CDR2 FYNNEI. The CDR3 nucleotides read TGTGCCAGCAGTAGGACTAGCGTCTTGGAGACCCAGTACTTC. This codes for CASSRTSVLETQYF.

J is TRBJ1-2 and V is TRBV29-1; a weak D match, TRBD1 (5 bases). The CDR3 length is 15 residues. CDR1 and CDR2 (germline): SQVTM, ANQGSEA. V lost 4 bases and J 3 bases, leaving 18 bases between the germline ends. The CDR3 protein is CSVVSRPGLDYGYTF. CDR3 DNA: TGCAGCGTTGTTAGTAGGCCGGGGCTCGACTATGGCTACACCTTC.

The CDR3 DNA sequence: TGTGCCAGCAGTCGTGGACAGGGGGACGGCTCACCCCTCCACTTT. It is translated as CASSRGQGDGSPLHF. The chain has TRBV6-1 and TRBJ1-6; TRBD1 aligns across 10 bases. The CDR3 sequence is 15 residues long. Germline trimming cut 5 bases from V and 10 bases from J; bases unmatched to any gene: 8. CDR1 and CDR2 (germline): MNHNS, SASEGT.

The chain recombines TRBV5-1 with TRBJ2-7; 10 nucleotides match TRBD2. Germline V gene data show CDR1 as SGHRS and CDR2 as YFSETQ. CDR3 length equals 15 residues. Trimming cost V 0 bases and J 5 bases; bases outside gene matches: 5. CDR3 in amino acids: CASSLEASGSNEQYF. In nucleotides, the CDR3 is TGCGCCAGCAGCTTGGAGGCTAGCGGGAGCAACGAGCAGTACTTC.

Here the CDR3 reads CASSQVGAAGTSGTYEQYF. The CDR3 region has the DNA TGCGCCAGCAGCCAAGTAGGGGCAGCAGGGACTAGCGGGACGTACGAGCAGTACTTC. This chain connects TRBV4-1 to TRBJ2-7; 13 nucleotides match TRBD2. The CDR3 length is 19 residues. Trimming cost V 1 base and J 4 bases; bases outside gene matches: 13. Germline assignment: CDR1 MGHRA and CDR2 YSYEKL.

This chain joins TRBV19 and TRBJ1-5; possible D gene TRBD1, 6 bases. Trimming cost V 5 bases and J 2 bases, with 16 bases left between them. The CDR3 consists of 16 residues. Germline V gene lookup returns CDR1 LNHDA and CDR2 SQIVND (reference sequence). This CDR3 reads CASSYPSGGRNQPQHF. The CDR3 DNA reads as TGTGCCAGTAGTTACCCGTCCGGGGGGCGCAATCAGCCCCAGCATTTT.

The J gene is TRBJ1-1, the V gene TRBV7-9; D gene ambiguous. Per the germline V gene, CDR1 is SEHNR and CDR2 is FQNEAQ (reference sequence). Trimming shortened V by 7 bases and J by 14 bases, and 11 bases separated the two germline ends. The CDR3 spans 9 residues. CDR3 DNA: TGTGCCAGCACCCCGGGTGAATTCTTT. Protein: CASTPGEFF.

The chain has TRBV19 and TRBJ2-1, with 8 bases aligning to TRBD1. The CDR3 runs 14 residues. Per the germline V gene, CDR1 is LNHDA and CDR2 is SQIVND (reference sequence). J lost 5 bases, V lost 4 bases, and 4 bases had no gene match. The CDR3 region is CASSTGQGHNEQFF. CDR3 in DNA: TGTGCCAGTAGTACCGGACAGGGCCACAATGAGCAGTTCTTC.

This clone was counted only a few times. The rearrangement links TRBV5-1 to TRBJ2-7; the match to TRBD2 covers 9 bases. This CDR3 contains 16 residues. V trimming: 0 bases; J trimming: 5 bases; junction bases outside the gene matches: 9. Germline V gives CDR1 SGHRS, CDR2 YFSETQ. DNA for the CDR3: TGCGCCAGCAGCTTGGAAGGGGGCGGGAGGGCGAACGAGCAGTACTTC. Encoded protein: CASSLEGGGRANEQYF.

The genes are TRBV21-1 and TRBJ2-5; the D segment call TRBD1 is taken from the table without a DNA check. TRBV21-1 is shown as a pseudogene. The CDR3 length is 11 residues. The CDR3, as DNA: TGTGCCAGCAGCAAACGGGCAGGGGAGTACTTC. Protein: CASSKRAGEYF.

This clone was counted between two and nine times. The genes are TRBV10-3 and TRBJ1-1, with 8 nucleotides matching TRBD1. CDR3 length: 15 residues. The germline V gene encodes CDR1 ENHRY and CDR2 SYGVKD. V was pared by 0 bases and J by 0 bases, with 0 bases of the junction left unmatched. The CDR3 bases are TGTGCCATCAGTGAGTCGGACAGGGTGAACACTGAAGCTTTCTTT. It translates to CAISESDRVNTEAFF.

CDR3 region: CASSKGSQKLFF. In DNA, the CDR3 is TGTGCCAGCAGCAAGGGGAGTCAGAAACTGTTTTTT. The J gene is TRBJ1-4, the V gene TRBV7-2, with D possibly matching TRBD1 (5 bases). V dropped 5 bases and J dropped 11 bases, with 12 bases sitting between them. The CDR3 loop spans 12 amino acids. CDR1 and CDR2 from the germline V gene are SGHTA and FQGNSA.

Many counts were recorded for this clone. The V gene is TRBV6-6, the J gene TRBJ1-2; no definite D call. V lost 3 bases, J lost 2 bases, and 7 bases lay in between. Per the germline V gene, CDR1 is MNHNY and CDR2 is SVGAGI (reference sequence). The length of the CDR3 is 13 residues. The CDR3 region has the DNA TGTGCCAGCAGTTATGTTGGGAACTATGGCTACACCTTC. This encodes CASSYVGNYGYTF.

V usage is TRBV14 and J usage is TRBJ2-1; the match to TRBD2 covers 15 bases. Germline loops: CDR1 SGHDN, CDR2 FVKESK. The CDR3 extends over 15 amino acids. V gave up 4 bases and J gave up 12 bases; unmatched junction bases: 7. CDR3 protein: CASSPRTSGRVGQFF. As DNA, the CDR3 is TGTGCCAGCAGCCCTCGGACTAGCGGGAGGGTGGGGCAGTTCTTC.